Given below is one TCR beta chain in context. There is no known antigen for this receptor. No qualities accompany the bases; no much larger clone lies one base away. CDR1 and CDR2, looked up from the germline V gene, are SQVTM and ANQGSEA. Taken from cysteine to phenylalanine, the CDR3 has 11 residues. Only CDR3 DNA is held: 33 bases, read in frame from base 1. This sample is drawn from a study of blood T cells in healthy people across ages (dated by TCRdb to 2015 to 2017). Concerning the study at large: Template switching captured roughly one uniquely barcoded TCR beta cDNA molecule per two T cells in model experiments. Four age groups were formed from the donors: young (average roughly 15 years), middle-aged (approximately 39), aged (approximately 60) and long-lived (roughly 88). To avoid experimental bias, donors of different ages were randomly spread across the sequencing lanes. For two donors (one aged 18 to 30 and one aged 80 or older), the study analyzed two additional independent replicas of 1 million unique cDNA reads from the same blood draw. Age-related changes in TCR beta repertoire diversity were measured in the study by deep sequencing normalized with unique cDNA molecular identifiers. What the work shows at the level of the full study, not this receptor alone: Because the CMV infection status of the donors was unknown, age-related changes in expanded clonotypes may potentially have been confounded. Estimates of total diversity based on one million sequenced T cells were regarded as lower bounds and as underestimates. The percentage of naive T cells measured by flow cytometry correlated strongly with observed TCR beta diversity. As age increased, observed TCR beta diversity per million T cells dropped in a roughly linear way, and a significant reduction was already evident by age 40. Compared with the aged group, the long-lived group had more naive CD4+ T cells, fewer expanded clones and increased TCR diversity, a pattern suggesting age selection. Bulk unsorted PBMC profiling prevented conclusive comparison of naive and antigen-experienced compartments.

Receptor amplification or capture employed 5' RACE. TCRdb shows the sequencer as Illumina HiSeq 2500. A second roughly 7 to 11 cycle PCR used a sample-barcoded 5' primer and a J-beta primer mix. A unique molecular identifier was introduced onto each TCR beta cDNA molecule by a template-switch 5' adaptor carrying 12 random nucleotides. At least 2.5 million CDR3-containing paired-end reads were obtained from each sample. The Mint cDNA synthesis kit, primed by a TRBC-specific oligonucleotide, was used to synthesize first-strand cDNA from all RNA. All cDNA was treated with uracil-DNA glycosylase and then went through a first 18-cycle PCR with the universal primers M1SS and BC2_uni_R. As for the original processing: For normalization, 1 million high-quality reads, each with a distinct molecular identifier, were randomly selected from each sample. Reads sharing molecular identifiers were discarded rather than binned into consensus sequences. CDR3 identification, clonotype clustering and error correction used MiTCR with a Q25 quality threshold and the strictest error-elimination algorithm. A nonparametric unseen species model using Euler transformation provided a lower-bound estimate of total TCR beta diversity. The raw public reads went through TCRdb reprocessing: fastp at Q25, MiXCR clone calling, in-frame beta chains kept. Each entry is one CDR3 protein sequence, shown with its most common DNA and genes. What appears here as the V and J calls and clone size reflects TCRdb's work, not the paper's. Within this sample are around 710,000 distinct CDR3 sequences, with roughly 44% of them counted one time only. Roughly 19% of the sample comes from the top ten.

Systemically healthy Caucasian individuals from Russia, 39 in total and aged about 6 to 100 years, were included as donors. Ten milliliters of peripheral blood were drawn from each donor into EDTA-treated Vacutainer tubes. PBMCs were isolated by Ficoll-Paque density-gradient centrifugation, with at least 6 million obtained per sample. Trizol reagent was used to extract total RNA from the PBMCs, yielding at least 6 micrograms per sample. Naive CD45RAhigh/CD27high T cell percentages were measured by flow cytometry on a PBMC aliquot from every donor. Sequencing was performed on blood. The receptor chain draws on TRBV29-1 and TRBJ1-1, with no reliable assignment of the D segment. The sequence was obtained from a woman between 55 and 75 years old in good health. The CDR3 protein sequence reads: CRGGTDTEAFF. The sequence in DNA is TGCAGGGGAGGTACGGACACTGAAGCTTTCTTT.